What follows are 20 T cell receptor beta chains derived from one specimen sequenced in a study of cytomegalovirus exposure and HLA in healthy donors. The primer mix had 60 Vbeta and 13 Jbeta primers. The method was immunoSEQ multiplex PCR; TCRdb's version includes in-frame clones alone and lacks a portion of them. The sample has a few hundred thousand clones; 72% are singletons. The sequenced material came from PBMCs. The receptors here all came from a female donor in good health and CMV-seronegative.

V and J are TRBV5-4 and TRBJ2-5; 7 nucleotides align to TRBD2. The CDR3 is made up of 13 amino acids. Trimming removed 4 bases from V and 3 bases from J; junction bases left unmatched: 3. CDR1 and CDR2 (germline): SGHNT, YYREEE (reference sequence). The CDR3 loop is CASSPGGEETQYF. For the CDR3, the DNA is TGTGCCAGCAGCCCTGGGGGGGAAGAGACCCAGTACTTC. Together with reference TRBV5-4 and TRBJ2-5, the CDR3 gives the full variable domain: ETGVTQSPTHLIKTRGQQVTLRCSSQSGHNTVSWYQQALGQGPQFIFQYYREEENGRGNFPPRFSGLQFPNYSSELNVNALELDDSALYLCASSPGGEETQYFGPGTRLLVL.

The chain is built from TRBV28 and TRBJ1-2; D is perhaps TRBD1 (6 bases). CDR3 length: 16 residues. Trimming shortened V by 2 bases and J by 4 bases, and 17 bases separated the two germline ends. CDR1 and CDR2 from the germline V gene are MDHEN and SYDVKM. The CDR3 DNA follows: TGTGCCAGCAGTTTACTGGACAGCTCCCCTCCCTATGGCTACACCTTC. As protein: CASSLLDSSPPYGYTF.

The rearrangement uses TRBV13 and TRBJ1-5; D gene unclear. Germline assignment: CDR1 PRHDT and CDR2 FYEKMQ (reference sequence). V gave up 5 bases and J gave up 1 base, with 15 bases separating them. The CDR3 is 16 residues long. The CDR3: CASSLAAGNSNQPQHF. The CDR3, as DNA: TGTGCCAGCAGCCTCGCGGCCGGGAACAGCAATCAGCCCCAGCATTTT.

The gene calls are TRBV6-5 and TRBJ2-5, with D perhaps TRBD2 (7 bases). CDR1 is MNHEY, CDR2 SVGAGI, per germline. CDR3 size: 15 residues. The V and J ends lost 2 bases and 2 bases respectively, with 12 bases between them. CDR3 residues: CASSYAAGAQETQYF. The DNA for the CDR3 is TGTGCCAGCAGTTACGCGGCGGGGGCACAAGAGACCCAGTACTTC.

The chain joins TRBV6-5 to TRBJ2-2, with a weak D call TRBD2 (7 bases). The length of the CDR3 is 14 residues. Trimming took off 8 bases at V and 7 bases at J, with 17 bases between the two ends. Germline assignment: CDR1 MNHEY and CDR2 SVGAGI. CDR3 coding DNA: TGTGCCAGCGCACATACAGGGAGGGGCGGGGAGCTGTTTTTT. It is translated as CASAHTGRGGELFF.

Points on this clone: The sample contains more than one DNA sequence encoding this CDR3. The V call is TRBV5-1, the J call TRBJ1-4; the D is unclear. With 0 bases removed from V and 8 bases from J, the gap between germline ends came to 14 bases. The CDR3 is 15 residues long. CDR1 and CDR2 from the germline V gene are SGHRS and YFSETQ. CDR3 in amino acids: CASSLEVPGEEKLFF. As DNA, the CDR3 is TGCGCCAGCAGCTTGGAGGTCCCGGGAGAAGAAAAACTGTTTTTT.

This clone was detected only a few times. The V call is TRBV7-9, the J call TRBJ2-3; D is possibly TRBD2 (5 bases). Germline V gene sequence: CDR1 SEHNR, CDR2 FQNEAQ (reference sequence). This CDR3 has 16 residues. Deletions cut 5 bases from V and 0 bases from J, with 15 bases between. CDR3 nucleotide sequence: TGTGCCAGCAGCCCGGGGTCCTTTTCTAGCACAGATACGCAGTATTTT. Translation gives CASSPGSFSSTDTQYF.

The gene calls are TRBV11-2 and TRBJ2-2, with D perhaps TRBD2 (5 bases). Per the germline V gene, CDR1 is SGHAT and CDR2 is FQNNGV. V lost 6 bases and J 1 base, leaving 12 bases between the germline ends. The CDR3 contains 15 residues. This CDR3 is CASRTRRLNTGELFF. The CDR3 bases are TGTGCCAGCAGAACGAGGAGGTTGAACACCGGGGAGCTGTTTTTT. The variable domain in full, with the rest retrieved from reference TRBV11-2 and TRBJ2-2, is EAGVAQSPRYKIIEKRQSVAFWCNPISGHATLYWYQQILGQGPKLLIQFQNNGVVDDSQLPKDRFSAERLKGVDSTLKIQPAKLEDSAVYLCASRTRRLNTGELFFGEGSRLTVL.

This chain joins TRBV5-1 and TRBJ1-3, with TRBD1 as a possible D gene (6 bases). V gave up 1 base and J gave up 2 bases, with 7 bases separating them. The CDR3 has 14 amino acids. The germline CDR1 and CDR2 sequences are SGHRS and YFSETQ. CDR3 loop: CASSLTGTGNTIYF. In DNA, the CDR3 is TGCGCCAGCAGCTTGACAGGGACTGGAAACACCATATATTTT.

This clone was observed a handful of times. The chain links TRBV2 to TRBJ1-1; a weak D match, TRBD1 (6 bases). This CDR3 has 15 amino acids. Trimming took off 2 bases at V and 5 bases at J, with 15 bases between the two ends. Germline V gene lookup returns CDR1 SNHLY and CDR2 FYNNEI. CDR3 residues: CASSESGRGGTEAFF. DNA of the CDR3: TGTGCCAGCAGTGAATCGGGCAGGGGCGGGACTGAAGCTTTCTTT. Drawing the rest from reference TRBV2 and TRBJ1-1, the complete variable domain is EPEVTQTPSHQVTQMGQEVILRCVPISNHLYFYWYRQILGQKVEFLVSFYNNEISEKSEIFDDQFSVERPDGSNFTLKIRSTKLEDSAMYFCASSESGRGGTEAFFGQGTRLTVV.

This clone was seen more than once but under ten times. The chain couples TRBV2 to TRBJ1-1, with 8 bases fitting TRBD1. In germline, CDR1 is SNHLY, CDR2 FYNNEI. This CDR3 is 12 amino acids long. After removal of 6 bases from V and 4 bases from J, the junction contained 1 base not matched to a gene. The CDR3 loop reads CASRDRGTEAFF. The CDR3 nucleotides are TGTGCCAGCAGAGACAGGGGCACTGAAGCTTTCTTT.

This sequence joins TRBV5-1 and TRBJ2-2; D gene unclear. The CDR3 runs 14 residues. V shed 6 bases and J shed 4 bases, with 13 bases lying between them. Germline V lookup: CDR1 SGHRS, CDR2 YFSETQ. In DNA form, the CDR3 reads TGCGCCAGCATTGGAGAGGAAAGCACCGGGGAGCTGTTTTTT. It translates to CASIGEESTGELFF.

V and J are TRBV4-1 and TRBJ2-5; the match to TRBD2 covers 11 bases. The tail of the sequence fits TRBJ2-7 better, so the J call may be wrong. The CDR3 has 15 amino acids. Germline CDR1 reads MGHRA; CDR2 reads YSYEKL. This CDR3 is CASSQARGLAGEQYF. The CDR3 nucleotides are TGCGCCAGCAGCCAAGCTAGAGGACTAGCGGGCGAGCAGTACTTC.

The rearrangement uses TRBV25-1 and TRBJ2-7; 13 positions agree with TRBD2. Trimming at V came to 5 bases and at J to 2 bases, leaving 3 bases not matched to a gene. This CDR3 is 15 amino acids long. CDR1 is MGHDK, CDR2 SYGVNS, per germline. CDR3 in amino acids: CASSRTSGRAYEQYF. CDR3 sequence (DNA): TGTGCCAGCAGTCGAACTAGCGGGAGGGCCTACGAGCAGTACTTC.

The rearrangement joins TRBV2 to TRBJ1-1; 8 nucleotides line up with TRBD1. V lost 5 bases, J lost 4 bases, and 9 bases stayed unmatched. Germline values: CDR1 SNHLY, CDR2 FYNNEI. The CDR3 runs 15 residues. In nucleotides, the CDR3 is TGTGCCAGCAGTTTAGGGACAGGTGGCGGCACTGAAGCTTTCTTT. This codes for CASSLGTGGGTEAFF.

A note on this clone: Additional DNA sequences in this sample encode the identical CDR3. The genes are TRBV6-5 and TRBJ1-1, with D maybe TRBD1 (5 bases). The V and J ends lost 2 bases and 4 bases respectively, with 14 bases between them. The CDR3 is 15 amino acids. The germline V gene encodes CDR1 MNHEY and CDR2 SVGAGI. CDR3 nucleotide sequence: TGTGCCAGCAGTTACCTTGGGGCGCGGGGCACTGAAGCTTTCTTT. It specifies CASSYLGARGTEAFF.

In this sample, this clone turned up once. V gene TRBV28 combines with J gene TRBJ2-3; 10 bases line up with TRBD1. Per germline, CDR1 MDHEN and CDR2 SYDVKM. J gave up 3 bases and V 5 bases, and 5 bases lay outside the gene matches. CDR3 length equals 15 residues. The CDR3 region is CASSAGTGVTDTQYF. In DNA, the CDR3 is TGTGCCAGCAGTGCCGGGACAGGGGTAACAGATACGCAGTATTTT.

The V and J genes are TRBV7-8 and TRBJ2-7; 7 bases line up with TRBD2. The CDR3 consists of 14 residues. Germline CDR1 reads SGHVS; CDR2 reads FQNEAQ. Germline trimming cut 5 bases from V and 2 bases from J; bases unmatched to any gene: 6. In DNA form, the CDR3 reads TGTGCCAGCAGCCCTTGGGGAGGGGCCTACGAGCAGTACTTC. It specifies CASSPWGGAYEQYF. The full variable domain, rest sourced from reference TRBV7-8 and TRBJ2-7, is GAGVSQSPRYKVAKRGQDVALRCDPISGHVSLFWYQQALGQGPEFLTYFQNEAQLDKSGLPSDRFFAERPEGSVSTLKIQRTQQEDSAVYLCASSPWGGAYEQYFGPGTRLTVT.

The chain employs TRBV11-2 and TRBJ2-7; 9 nucleotides match TRBD2. The CDR3 is made up of 15 amino acids. Germline V gene lookup returns CDR1 SGHAT and CDR2 FQNNGV. After removal of 5 bases from V and 4 bases from J, the junction contained 9 bases not matched to a gene. DNA of the CDR3: TGTGCCAGCAGCCCGCCGGGACTAGCCGTTTACGAGCAGTACTTC. Its protein is CASSPPGLAVYEQYF. Variable domain in full (rest from reference TRBV11-2 and TRBJ2-7): EAGVAQSPRYKIIEKRQSVAFWCNPISGHATLYWYQQILGQGPKLLIQFQNNGVVDDSQLPKDRFSAERLKGVDSTLKIQPAKLEDSAVYLCASSPPGLAVYEQYFGPGTRLTVT.

About this clone: Without the conserved terminal phenylalanine or tryptophan, this CDR3 likely stems from a read error. The CDR3 DNA is TGTGCCAGCAGTTACGGCGGGTGGAGGGGCACTGAAGCTTTCCTT. Its translation is CASSYGGWRGTEAFL. The rearrangement uses TRBV6-6 and TRBJ1-1, with D maybe TRBD1 (5 bases). Germline V gene data show CDR1 as MNHNY and CDR2 as SVGAGI (reference sequence). CDR3 length: 15 amino acids. The ends were cut back, 2 bases at V and 4 bases at J, with 14 bases in the middle.